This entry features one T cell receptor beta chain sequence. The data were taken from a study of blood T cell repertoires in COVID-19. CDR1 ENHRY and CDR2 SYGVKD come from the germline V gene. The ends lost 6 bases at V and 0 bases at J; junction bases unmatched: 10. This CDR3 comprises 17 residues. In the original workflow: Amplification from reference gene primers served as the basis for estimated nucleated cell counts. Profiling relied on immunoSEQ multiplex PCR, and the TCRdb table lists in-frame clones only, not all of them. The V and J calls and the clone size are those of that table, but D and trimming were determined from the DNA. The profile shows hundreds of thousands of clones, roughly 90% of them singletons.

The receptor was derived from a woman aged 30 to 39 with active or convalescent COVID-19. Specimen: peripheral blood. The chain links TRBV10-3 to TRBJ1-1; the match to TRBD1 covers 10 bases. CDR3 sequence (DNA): TGTGCCATCAGACAGGAAGGGACAGGGGAAATGAACACTGAAGCTTTCTTT. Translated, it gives CAIRQEGTGEMNTEAFF.